The 5 T cell receptor beta chains given below trace back to one sample, sequenced in a study of regulatory T cells in long-lasting Graves disease. Described time point: persistent/refractory GD, antithyroid drugs over 5 years with positive TRAb. PBMC-extracted RNA yielded the TCR library. TCR beta libraries were built with iRepertoire HTBI primers and Arm-PCR of CDR3 regions. MiXCR, applied by TCRdb to the multiplex PCR reads, yields one record per CDR3 protein. The table includes roughly 450,000 distinct CDR3 sequences, less than 25% detected once. This specimen consisted of peripheral blood mononuclear cells (PBMCs), obtained when the disease was refractory, from a patient treated with antithyroid drugs. The receptors were gathered from a female donor with Graves disease.

CDR3 in DNA: TGCGCCAGCAGCCGGGCCTGGGATTCACCCCTCCACTTT. Its translation is CASSRAWDSPLHF. This rearrangement joins TRBV5-1 to TRBJ1-6; D uncertain. V was clipped by 4 bases and J by 8 bases, with 10 bases between them. Germline CDR1 and CDR2: SGHRS and YFSETQ. The CDR3 runs to 13 residues.

V and J are TRBV24-1 and TRBJ1-1; D is ambiguous. The CDR3 is 15 amino acids. The V gene's germline CDR1 is KGHDR and CDR2 SFDVKD. Between the trimmed V and J ends, which lost 3 bases and 10 bases, there was a span of 20 bases. The CDR3 loop reads CATSDSGKDGGLAFF. The CDR3 bases are TGTGCCACCAGTGATAGCGGCAAAGACGGAGGCCTAGCTTTCTTT.

The table lists this clonotype with a few counts. The chain uses TRBV13 and TRBJ2-7; 7 bases map to TRBD2. The CDR3 spans 15 residues. Germline V CDR1 and CDR2: PRHDT, FYEKMQ (reference sequence). Germline trimming cut 5 bases from V and 1 base from J; bases unmatched to any gene: 8. The CDR3 nucleotides read TGTGCCAGCAGCCGCAAGCGGGACTCTTCCTACGAGCAGTACTTC. Its protein is CASSRKRDSSYEQYF.

The rearrangement uses TRBV28 and TRBJ2-7; 7 nucleotides agree with TRBD1. Trimming removed 6 bases from V and 3 bases from J; junction bases left unmatched: 5. Germline CDR1 MDHEN, CDR2 SYDVKM. This CDR3 has 13 residues. The CDR3 loop reads CASRLTGHYEQYF. CDR3 in DNA: TGTGCCAGCAGGCTGACAGGGCACTACGAGCAGTACTTC.

This clonotype was counted between two and nine times. V is TRBV7-8 and J is TRBJ2-2; perhaps TRBD1 as D (5 bases). V lost 5 bases to trimming and J lost 6 bases, with 10 bases between them. Germline V lookup: CDR1 SGHVS, CDR2 FQNEAQ. CDR3 length: 13 residues. In DNA, the CDR3 is TGTGCCAGCAGCGCAAGCAGGGCCGGGGAGCTGTTTTTT. Protein product: CASSASRAGELFF.